These T cell receptor beta chains were read from a single sample in a study of cytomegalovirus exposure and HLA in healthy donors. Data came from immunoSEQ multiplex PCR; TCRdb stores just in-frame clones and leaves some out. The sample has 120,000 to 150,000 clones; around 10% are singletons. The sequenced sample was PBMCs. The receptor source for this set is a male donor in good health and CMV-seronegative. Each CDR3 is given with its conserved first and last residue. The D gene is left open where the match is weak. Rows give clone size only sometimes, using once, few, many, or a class for an expanded clone.

v_call,j_call,d_call,clone_size,cdr3_aa,cdr3_nt
TRBV7-2,TRBJ2-3,NA,NA,CASSLPGDPTYDTQYF,TGTGCCAGCAGCTTACCGGGAGACCCAACATACGATACGCAGTATTTT
TRBV11-2,TRBJ1-2,NA,NA,CASSLGPGNSDGYTF,TGTGCCAGCAGCTTAGGCCCAGGGAATTCGGATGGCTACACCTTC
TRBV5-1,TRBJ2-1,TRBD2,once,CASSAGTSSSGEQFF,TGCGCCAGCAGCGCCGGGACTAGCTCTTCCGGCGAGCAGTTCTTC
TRBV10-3,TRBJ2-3,TRBD1,NA,CATQTTGGQDTQYF,TGTGCCACCCAAACGACAGGGGGCCAAGATACGCAGTATTTT
TRBV7-9,TRBJ2-5,TRBD2,few,CASSLASGGPRETQYF,TGTGCCAGCAGCTTAGCTAGCGGGGGGCCCAGGGAGACCCAGTACTTC
TRBV5-6,TRBJ1-5,NA,few,CASSLRGGPQPQHF,TGTGCCAGCAGCTTGAGGGGGGGACCTCAGCCCCAGCATTTT
TRBV7-8,TRBJ1-6,TRBD1,few,CASSHGTGPGSPLHF,TGTGCCAGCAGCCATGGGACAGGGCCAGGTTCACCCCTCCACTTT
TRBV7-2,TRBJ2-3,TRBD1,once,CASSRQGGADTQYF,TGTGCCAGCAGCAGACAGGGGGGGGCAGATACGCAGTATTTT
TRBV30,TRBJ2-1,NA,NA,CAYAVRPPYNEQFF,TGTGCCTACGCGGTCCGGCCACCCTACAATGAGCAGTTCTTC
TRBV14,TRBJ2-1,NA,few,CASSQDGGRGAWDEQFF,TGTGCCAGCAGCCAAGATGGGGGGAGGGGGGCCTGGGATGAGCAGTTCTTC
TRBV7-9,TRBJ2-2,NA,NA,CASSTQDSKNTGELFF,TGTGCCAGCAGTACGCAAGACAGCAAGAACACCGGGGAGCTGTTTTTT
TRBV11-3,TRBJ2-3,NA,few,CASSLDGNTDTQYF,TGTGCCAGCAGCTTAGATGGCAACACAGATACGCAGTATTTT
TRBV9,TRBJ1-1,NA,few,CASSVAGGNTEAFF,TGTGCCAGCAGCGTAGCTGGGGGCAACACTGAAGCTTTCTTT
TRBV28,TRBJ2-3,TRBD2,NA,CASSFSGGRTDTQYF,TGTGCCAGCAGTTTCAGCGGGGGAAGAACAGATACGCAGTATTTT
TRBV19,TRBJ1-4,NA,NA,CASWEGTTNEKLFF,TGTGCCAGTTGGGAGGGGACGACTAATGAAAAACTGTTTTTT
TRBV19,TRBJ1-5,TRBD1,once,CASSSRDSDNQPQHF,TGTGCCAGTAGTTCCCGGGACAGCGACAATCAGCCCCAGCATTTT
TRBV4-2,TRBJ2-1,TRBD2,NA,CASSQDHSSGGAYNEQFF,TGTGCCAGCAGCCAAGACCACTCTAGCGGGGGGGCTTACAATGAGCAGTTCTTC
TRBV5-1,TRBJ2-7,NA,NA,CASSSTSFDSSYEQYF,TGCGCCAGCAGCTCTACCTCCTTTGACTCCTCCTACGAGCAGTACTTC
TRBV4-1,TRBJ2-7,TRBD2,NA,CASSPLGTTQRYEQYF,TGCGCCAGCAGCCCCCTGGGGACTACTCAACGTTACGAGCAGTACTTC
TRBV11-3,TRBJ2-1,TRBD2,few,CASSLESGGIQFF,TGTGCCAGCAGCTTAGAAAGCGGGGGGATCCAGTTCTTC
TRBV5-1,TRBJ2-5,TRBD1,NA,CASSALTTGGGETQYF,TGCGCCAGTTCCGCTCTAACTACAGGGGGAGGAGAGACCCAGTACTTC
TRBV6-6,TRBJ2-2,NA,few,CAAEGVTGELFF,TGTGCCGCCGAAGGGGTGACCGGGGAGCTGTTTTTT
TRBV9,TRBJ1-2,TRBD1,NA,CASSVGGQGYGYTF,TGTGCCAGCAGCGTAGGCGGACAGGGATATGGCTACACCTTC
TRBV28,TRBJ1-2,NA,NA,CASTSAGLDYGYAF,TGTGCCAGCACCTCCGCGGGGTTGGACTATGGCTACGCCTTC
TRBV5-4,TRBJ2-7,TRBD1,few,CASRDRVRSYEQYF,TGTGCCAGCAGGGACAGGGTCAGATCCTACGAGCAGTACTTC
TRBV5-1,TRBJ2-1,TRBD1,NA,CASSQWDRGYNEQFF,TGCGCCAGCAGCCAATGGGACAGGGGCTACAATGAGCAGTTCTTC
TRBV10-2,TRBJ2-5,TRBD1,few,CASSGDRWYETQYF,TGCGCCAGCAGTGGGGACAGGTGGTACGAGACCCAGTACTTC
TRBV9,TRBJ1-3,NA,NA,CASSSWGSDTIYF,TGTGCCAGCAGCTCCTGGGGCTCGGACACCATATATTTT
TRBV7-2,TRBJ2-1,TRBD1,few,CASSPETGYNEQFF,TGTGCCAGCAGCCCGGAGACAGGGTACAATGAGCAGTTCTTC
TRBV7-2,TRBJ2-2,TRBD2,NA,CASSELAGGDTGELFF,TGTGCCAGCAGCGAACTAGCGGGGGGGGACACCGGGGAGCTGTTTTTT
TRBV9,TRBJ2-5,TRBD1,NA,CASSARGYQETQYF,TGTGCCAGCAGCGCCAGGGGGTACCAAGAGACCCAGTACTTC
TRBV30,TRBJ2-1,NA,NA,CAWSGAGSYNEQFF,TGTGCCTGGAGCGGTGCGGGTAGCTACAATGAGCAGTTCTTC
TRBV28,TRBJ1-1,NA,NA,CASSWGWEGNTEAFF,TGTGCCAGCAGTTGGGGTTGGGAGGGGAACACTGAAGCTTTCTTT
TRBV27,TRBJ1-6,TRBD1,few,CASSPGGGRSPLHF,TGTGCCAGCAGTCCGGGAGGGGGCCGGTCACCCCTCCACTTT
TRBV19,TRBJ1-2,TRBD1,NA,CASIQSQGVVDYGYTF,TGTGCCAGTATTCAATCACAGGGGGTGGTGGACTATGGCTACACCTTC
TRBV5-1,TRBJ2-7,TRBD2,few,CASSSPGLANYEQYF,TGCGCCAGCAGCTCTCCGGGACTAGCGAACTACGAGCAGTACTTC
TRBV11-3,TRBJ2-7,NA,few,CASSQRSSYEQYF,TGTGCCAGCAGCCAGCGCAGCTCCTACGAGCAGTACTTC
TRBV19,TRBJ2-6,NA,NA,CASSMRGSANVLTF,TGTGCCAGTAGTATGAGGGGGTCGGCCAACGTCCTGACTTTC
TRBV29-1,TRBJ2-5,TRBD2,few,CSVDGRSGDTQETQYF,TGCAGCGTTGACGGGAGGTCGGGAGACACCCAAGAGACCCAGTACTTC
TRBV6-5,TRBJ1-2,NA,few,CASSLRAIANYGYTF,TGTGCCAGCAGTCTCAGGGCGATAGCTAACTATGGCTACACCTTC
TRBV29-1,TRBJ2-2,NA,NA,CSVEVGDANTGELFF,TGCAGCGTTGAAGTGGGCGACGCGAACACCGGGGAGCTGTTTTTT
TRBV7-6,TRBJ2-4,NA,few,CASSLDRNQAKNIQYF,TGTGCCAGCAGCTTAGACAGGAACCAAGCCAAAAACATTCAGTACTTC
TRBV20-1,TRBJ2-7,NA,few,CSAPNSAFPHF,TGCAGTGCGCCAAATAGCGCTTTCCCCCACTTC
TRBV19,TRBJ2-5,NA,few,CASSITGSQETQYF,TGTGCCAGTAGTATTACAGGGAGTCAAGAGACCCAGTACTTC
TRBV28,TRBJ2-7,NA,NA,CASSLRYEQYF,TGTGCCAGCAGTCTACGCTACGAGCAGTACTTC
TRBV28,TRBJ1-1,NA,few,CASTSSTGTEAFF,TGTGCCAGCACATCTTCGACGGGGACTGAAGCTTTCTTT
TRBV28,TRBJ1-4,NA,few,CASSLGLLTLGGTNEKLFF,TGTGCCAGCAGTTTAGGCCTTCTTACCCTCGGGGGAACTAATGAAAAACTGTTTTTT
TRBV7-2,TRBJ2-7,NA,NA,CASSLGGRTYATYEQYF,TGTGCCAGCAGCTTAGGAGGCCGGACTTACGCTACCTACGAGCAGTACTTC
TRBV5-8,TRBJ2-1,NA,NA,CASSLSGQGPFF,TGTGCCAGCAGCTTGTCGGGGCAGGGGCCGTTCTTC
TRBV7-8,TRBJ1-2,TRBD1,few,CASSRDSLYGYTF,TGTGCCAGCAGCCGGGACAGCCTCTATGGCTACACCTTC
TRBV6-1,TRBJ2-5,NA,few,CASSEGGTYQETQYF,TGTGCCAGCAGTGAAGGGGGGACTTACCAAGAGACCCAGTACTTC
TRBV7-2,TRBJ1-2,NA,few,CASSDPGRENYGYTF,TGTGCCAGCAGCGACCCCGGACGGGAGAACTATGGCTACACCTTC
TRBV5-1,TRBJ2-7,NA,NA,CASSPDNFSYEQYF,TGCGCCAGCAGCCCCGACAATTTCTCCTACGAGCAGTACTTC
TRBV6-5,TRBJ1-1,NA,few,CASSSGNEAFF,TGTGCCAGCAGTTCGGGGAATGAAGCTTTCTTT
TRBV19,TRBJ1-1,TRBD1,few,CASRLWTGGNTEAFF,TGTGCCAGTAGACTGTGGACAGGGGGGAACACTGAAGCTTTCTTT
TRBV7-9,TRBJ1-2,NA,NA,CASSPMVEFYGYTF,TGTGCCAGCAGTCCGATGGTGGAGTTCTATGGCTACACCTTC